Listed below are T cell receptor beta chains from one sample, sequenced in a study of regulatory T cells in long-lasting Graves disease. In TCRdb, the multiplex PCR reads were re-called with MiXCR into one record per CDR3 protein. In the table there are roughly 500,000 distinct CDR3 sequences, 9.5% to 15% of which are singletons. The data also belong to a second study, concerning T cells in Graves' hyperthyroidism and ophthalmopathy.

The sequencing used peripheral blood mononuclear cells (PBMCs), collected at new diagnosis, from a patient treated with antithyroid drugs. The source is a woman younger than 45 with Graves disease. The CDR3 runs from the conserved cysteine through the conserved F or W. D genes are given only for firm matches. Size tells how often a clone was seen (once, few, many) or the class of an expanded clone, and some rows leave it out.

NA	TRBJ2-2	NA	16	TRBV5-4	TGTGCCAGCAGCTTCCGGACTATTCAGAACACCGGGGAGCTGTTTTTT	CASSFRTIQNTGELFF
NA	TRBJ1-5	many	14	TRBV28	TGTGCCAGCAGTTGGGCCTCGCAAGGGCAGCCCCAGCATTTT	CASSWASQGQPQHF
TRBD2	TRBJ2-7	few	12	TRBV20-1	TGCAGTGCTAGTTTGGGAGGGTACGAGCAGTACTTC	CSASLGGYEQYF
TRBD1	TRBJ1-1	NA	15	TRBV9	TGTGCCAGCACTCCGGGACAGGGGTTGAACACTGAAGCTTTCTTT	CASTPGQGLNTEAFF
NA	TRBJ1-5	many	16	TRBV19	TGTGCCAGTAGTATCAAACGGGGGGCGCAGAGTCAGCCCCAGCATTTT	CASSIKRGAQSQPQHF
NA	TRBJ1-4	many	15	TRBV7-8	TGTGCCAGCAGCTTAGGCCTGGCGTTAACCGAAAAACTGTTTTTT	CASSLGLALTEKLFF
TRBD2	TRBJ2-3	NA	16	TRBV20-1	TGCAGTGCTAGAGATCTGACTAGCGGGAACACAGATACGCAGTATTTT	CSARDLTSGNTDTQYF
TRBD1	TRBJ1-2	many	16	TRBV6-1	TGTGCCAGCAGTATGCAACCGGGACAGGGGGCGCGTGGCTACACCTTC	CASSMQPGQGARGYTF
NA	TRBJ2-2	many	12	TRBV2	TGTGCCAGCAGTGATACGTCCGGGGAGCTGTTTTTT	CASSDTSGELFF
NA	TRBJ1-2	NA	14	TRBV14	TGTGCCAGCAGCCAAGGAGCAGGCAACTATGGCTACACCTTC	CASSQGAGNYGYTF
TRBD2	TRBJ2-3	many	15	TRBV20-1	TGCAGTGCCCGCGAGGTAGCGGGAGTGACAGATACGCAGTATTTT	CSAREVAGVTDTQYF
NA	TRBJ2-1	many	15	TRBV2	TGTGCCAGCAGTTGGGAATACCGCCGACGCGATGAGCAGTTCTTC	CASSWEYRRRDEQFF
TRBD2	TRBJ2-5	few	15	TRBV5-1	TGCGCCAGCAGGTGGGCTAGCGGGAGTAAAGAGACCCAGTACTTC	CASRWASGSKETQYF
TRBD2	TRBJ2-1	many	20	TRBV3-1	TGTGCCAGCAGCCAATATCGGACTAGCGGGAGTATCAGGCCCTACAATGAGCAGTTCTTC	CASSQYRTSGSIRPYNEQFF
NA	TRBJ1-4	NA	14	TRBV6-1	TGTGCCAGCAGTGAATACCGGACAAACGAAAAACTGTTTTTT	CASSEYRTNEKLFF
NA	TRBJ2-1	few	15	TRBV20-1	TGCAGTGCTTCTTTTTTGGGGAGTTTCTACAATGAGCAGTTCTTC	CSASFLGSFYNEQFF
NA	TRBJ2-5	many	11	TRBV29-1	TGCAGCGTTTACCGGGCGGAGACCCAGTACTTC	CSVYRAETQYF
NA	TRBJ2-3	many	14	TRBV7-2	TGTGCCAGCAGCTTGTCCAGGGCTGCAGATACGCAGTATTTT	CASSLSRAADTQYF
NA	TRBJ2-7	few	14	TRBV14	TGTGCCAGCAGCCAGGGGGGAGCAGCACGCGAGCAGTACTTC	CASSQGGAAREQYF
NA	TRBJ2-7	NA	13	TRBV19	TGTGCCAGTAGTGCCTGGATCGGCTACGAGCAGTACTTC	CASSAWIGYEQYF
NA	TRBJ1-2	NA	12	TRBV29-1	TGCAGCGTTGGAAATCCAGGGCGCGGCTACACCTTC	CSVGNPGRGYTF
NA	TRBJ1-1	NA	11	TRBV6-2/TRBV6-3	TGTGCCAGCAGCCCGGCAACTGAAGCTTTCTTT	CASSPATEAFF
TRBD2	TRBJ2-3	NA	14	TRBV19	TGTGCCAGTAGGGGAGCGGGAGGGAGAGATACGCAGTATTTT	CASRGAGGRDTQYF
TRBD1	TRBJ1-5	NA	18	TRBV27	TGTGCCAGCAGCAGGACAGGGGGCGCAATGTATAGCAATCAGCCCCAGCATTTT	CASSRTGGAMYSNQPQHF
TRBD1	TRBJ2-7	many	14	TRBV10-3	TGTGCCATCCGCCCGGGACAGGGACGACACGAGCAGTACTTC	CAIRPGQGRHEQYF
NA	TRBJ1-1	few	14	TRBV25-1	TGTGCCAGCAGTCCCGGGGTTGAGGGGACTGAAGCTTTCTTT	CASSPGVEGTEAFF
TRBD1	TRBJ2-7	many	14	TRBV28	TGTGCCAGCAGAGGTGTGACAGGGAACTACGAGCAGTACTTC	CASRGVTGNYEQYF
TRBD1	TRBJ1-6	NA	14	TRBV11-2	TGTGCCAGCAGCCTGGGGGGTCAGGGGGCACCCCCCCACTTT	CASSLGGQGAPPHF
TRBD2	TRBJ2-4	many	16	TRBV11-2	TGTGCCAGCAGCCCCCGAACTAGCGGAGACAAAAACATTCAGTACTTC	CASSPRTSGDKNIQYF
TRBD2	TRBJ2-7	NA	14	TRBV20-1	TGCAGTGCTAGAGACCCAGCGGGAGTGGGCGAGCAGTACTTC	CSARDPAGVGEQYF
TRBD2	TRBJ2-2	many	16	TRBV7-9	TGTGCCAGCAGCTTGCTAGCGGGAATGGTTGCCGGGGAGCTGTTTTTT	CASSLLAGMVAGELFF
NA	TRBJ1-5	many	13	TRBV12-3/TRBV12-4	TGTGCCAGCAGCCCAAATAGGGATCAGCCCCAGCATTTT	CASSPNRDQPQHF
TRBD1	TRBJ1-2	few	14	TRBV20-1	TGCAGTGCTAGAATCTCTCAGGGGGCCTACGGCTACACCTTC	CSARISQGAYGYTF
TRBD2	TRBJ2-7	many	16	TRBV24-1	TGTGCCACCAGTGTGGGCTTAGCGGGAGAAGGCTACGAGCAGTACTTC	CATSVGLAGEGYEQYF
NA	TRBJ2-2	many	13	TRBV11-2	TGTGCCAGCAGCTGGGTCAACACCGGGGAGCTGTTTTTT	CASSWVNTGELFF
TRBD2	TRBJ2-6	many	24	TRBV11-1	TGTGCCAGCAGCCTTATCGGCGGGAGGTTTGATAGGACGAAAGACCGCTCTGGGGCCAACGTCCTGACTTTC	CASSLIGGRFDRTKDRSGANVLTF
NA	TRBJ2-7	many	13	TRBV28	TGTGCCAGCAGTAGGAGCGTCCCCTACGAGCAGTACTTC	CASSRSVPYEQYF
NA	TRBJ2-2	few	14	TRBV9	TGTGCCAGCAGCGTAACGAAAGGAACCGGGGAGCTGTTTTTT	CASSVTKGTGELFF
TRBD1	TRBJ1-2	NA	15	TRBV28	TGTGCCAGCAGCTCAGAGGGGACAGGCCGATATGGCTACACCTTC	CASSSEGTGRYGYTF
TRBD2	TRBJ2-7	many	15	TRBV2	TGTGCCAGCAGTGATTTCGGCGGGAGGGGCCGCGAGCAGTACTTC	CASSDFGGRGREQYF
TRBD1	TRBJ2-1	many	15	TRBV24-1	TGTGCCACCAGTAAAACCGGGACAGGGGGCAATGAGCAGTTCTTC	CATSKTGTGGNEQFF
TRBD1	TRBJ2-1	NA	14	TRBV7-9	TGTGCCAGCAGCTCCGACAGGGGTTATAGTGAGCAGTTCTTC	CASSSDRGYSEQFF
TRBD1	TRBJ1-2	NA	17	TRBV14	TGTGCCAGCAGCCAAGATGATAAGGGGGCCCTAACTATTGGCTACACCTTC	CASSQDDKGALTIGYTF
NA	TRBJ1-5	many	15	TRBV19	TGTGCCAGTAGTATACCACAGCGCAGTTTCCAGCCCCAGCATTTT	CASSIPQRSFQPQHF
NA	TRBJ2-7	many	12	TRBV9	TGTGCCAGCGGCCAGGGTAGCGGCGAGCAGTACTTC	CASGQGSGEQYF
NA	TRBJ2-7	many	14	TRBV20-1	TGCAGTGCGCAGCCGGAGGCCTACCTTGGGGAGCAGTACTTC	CSAQPEAYLGEQYF
NA	TRBJ2-2	few	16	TRBV5-1	TGCGCCAGCAGCTTTGTGGCTAGCGCGAACACCGGGGAGCTGTTTTTT	CASSFVASANTGELFF
TRBD2	TRBJ2-5	few	17	TRBV5-1	TGCGCCAGCAGCCAGGGACTAGCGGGAGCAGGGCAAGAGACCCAGTACTTC	CASSQGLAGAGQETQYF
NA	TRBJ2-1	many	13	TRBV20-1	TGCAGTGCCGGGACTCCCTCGGTCAATGAGCAGTTCTTC	CSAGTPSVNEQFF
NA	TRBJ2-1	many	14	TRBV7-3	TGTGCCAGCAGCTTCCTCGGCCTTGGTGGTGAGCAGTTCTTC	CASSFLGLGGEQFF
NA	TRBJ2-7	NA	14	TRBV15	TGTGCCACCAGCCCCCAAAGCGGCGGAATGGCGCAGTACTTC	CATSPQSGGMAQYF
NA	TRBJ2-4	once	15	TRBV4-3	TGCGCCAGCAGCCAAGATCCCGGATCCAAAAACATTCAGTACTTC	CASSQDPGSKNIQYF
TRBD2	TRBJ2-1	few	18	TRBV7-8	TGTGCCAGCAGCTTACGGGGACTAGCGAGTCGTAGATACAATGAGCAGTTCTTC	CASSLRGLASRRYNEQFF
NA	TRBJ1-5	many	14	TRBV5-1	TGCGCCAGCCAGCGGGCCCCCTGGGAACAGCCCCAGCATTTT	CASQRAPWEQPQHF
TRBD1	TRBJ2-1	many	15	TRBV7-3	TGTGCCAGCAGCCCCTCGACAGGGGCCTACAATGAGCAGTTCTTC	CASSPSTGAYNEQFF
NA	TRBJ2-4	many	14	TRBV30	TGTGCCTGGAACGAAATCCAAGCCAAAAACATTCAGTACTTC	CAWNEIQAKNIQYF
NA	TRBJ1-1	many	14	TRBV11-3	TGTGCCAGCAGCTTAAGCCAACGGAACACTGAAGCTTTCTTT	CASSLSQRNTEAFF
NA	TRBJ2-5	many	15	TRBV20-1	TGCAGTGCTAGAGCCGGGGTCTACCCCGGGGAGACCCAGTACTTC	CSARAGVYPGETQYF
NA	TRBJ1-5	many	16	TRBV12-3/TRBV12-4	TGTGCCAGCAGTTGGGGTGCGTTGGGGGCAAATCAGCCCCAGCATTTT	CASSWGALGANQPQHF